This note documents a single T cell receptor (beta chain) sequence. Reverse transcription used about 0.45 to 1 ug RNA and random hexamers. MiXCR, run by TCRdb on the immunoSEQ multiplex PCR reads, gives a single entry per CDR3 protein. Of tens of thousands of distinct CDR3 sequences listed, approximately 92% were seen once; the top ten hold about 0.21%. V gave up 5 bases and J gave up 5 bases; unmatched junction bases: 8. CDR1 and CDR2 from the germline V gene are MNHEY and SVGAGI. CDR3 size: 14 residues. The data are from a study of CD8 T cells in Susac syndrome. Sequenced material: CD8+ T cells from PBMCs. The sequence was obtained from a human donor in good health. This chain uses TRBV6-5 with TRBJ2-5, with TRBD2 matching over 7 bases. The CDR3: CASSTRTRWETQYF. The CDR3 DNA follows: TGTGCCAGCAGTACCCGGACTAGGTGGGAGACCCAGTACTTC.